These T cell receptor beta chains were read from a single sample in a study of control samples from healthy donors and cancer patients. The data were produced by immunoSEQ multiplex PCR, yet TCRdb's version contains in-frame clones alone and is incomplete. Among 130,000 to 150,000 clones listed, 80% to 95% were seen once. The sample taken for sequencing was blood. These receptors were collected from a young man in good health. CDR3s include the opening cysteine and the closing phenylalanine or tryptophan. D genes are given only for firm matches. Clone sizes are given selectively: once, few, many, or a class where the clone is expanded.

D gene: NA; clone size: NA; V gene: TRBV5-4; J gene: TRBJ2-7; CDR3 DNA: TGTGCCAGCAGCTTGGCGAGCGGTGGGAAGGGGGTGGAGCAGTACTTC; CDR3 protein: CASSLASGGKGVEQYF
D gene: NA; clone size: NA; V gene: TRBV11-2; J gene: TRBJ2-6; CDR3 DNA: TGTGCCAGCAGCTTAGGCCAGACCCTCCTATCCTCTGGGGCCAACGTCCTGACTTTC; CDR3 protein: CASSLGQTLLSSGANVLTF
D gene: TRBD2; clone size: NA; V gene: TRBV27; J gene: TRBJ2-1; CDR3 DNA: TGTGCCAGCGCACTAGCGGGCCCCTCCTACAATGAGCAGTTCTTC; CDR3 protein: CASALAGPSYNEQFF
D gene: TRBD1; clone size: NA; V gene: TRBV6-5; J gene: TRBJ1-1; CDR3 DNA: TGTGCCAGCAGTCCCCGGCAGGGGGCAGAAGCTTTCTTT; CDR3 protein: CASSPRQGAEAFF
D gene: NA; clone size: NA; V gene: TRBV3-1/TRBV3-2; J gene: TRBJ2-3; CDR3 DNA: TGTGCCAGCAGCCAAGTGTGCGGGGCGCCACTAGTCCCGCCCTTCACAGATACGCAGTATTTT; CDR3 protein: CASSQVCGAPLVPPFTDTQYF
D gene: NA; clone size: NA; V gene: TRBV28; J gene: TRBJ1-4; CDR3 DNA: TGTGCCAGCTCTTACTATACAGGGACTAATGAAAAACTGTTTTTT; CDR3 protein: CASSYYTGTNEKLFF
D gene: NA; clone size: NA; V gene: TRBV11-1; J gene: TRBJ2-3; CDR3 DNA: TGTGCCAGCAGCTTAAGCCAGGGAGGCACAGATACGCAGTATTTT; CDR3 protein: CASSLSQGGTDTQYF
D gene: NA; clone size: NA; V gene: TRBV30; J gene: TRBJ1-1; CDR3 DNA: TGTGCCTGGAGTGTTCGAACAGGAGGCACTGAAGCTTTCTTT; CDR3 protein: CAWSVRTGGTEAFF
D gene: NA; clone size: NA; V gene: TRBV24-1; J gene: TRBJ2-3; CDR3 DNA: TGTGCCACCAGCCGGGACCAAGCAGGGGATACGCAGTATTTT; CDR3 protein: CATSRDQAGDTQYF
D gene: NA; clone size: NA; V gene: TRBV4-1; J gene: TRBJ1-4; CDR3 DNA: TGCGCCAGCAGCCAAGATCGGACTGAAAAACTGTTTTTT; CDR3 protein: CASSQDRTEKLFF
D gene: TRBD2; clone size: NA; V gene: TRBV6-2/TRBV6-3; J gene: TRBJ2-1; CDR3 DNA: TGTGCCAGCAGTCGTACCCCCCTAGCGGGAGTCGTCAATGAGCAGTTCTTC; CDR3 protein: CASSRTPLAGVVNEQFF
D gene: TRBD1; clone size: once; V gene: TRBV11-2; J gene: TRBJ2-1; CDR3 DNA: TGTGCCAGCAGCCCTTTTCCGACAGGGGGGAATGAGCAGTTCTTC; CDR3 protein: CASSPFPTGGNEQFF
D gene: TRBD2; clone size: NA; V gene: TRBV29-1; J gene: TRBJ2-1; CDR3 DNA: TGCAGCTCTGTAGCGGGAGGGGGATATGAGCAGTTCTTC; CDR3 protein: CSSVAGGGYEQFF
D gene: NA; clone size: NA; V gene: TRBV27; J gene: TRBJ1-1; CDR3 DNA: TGTGCCAGCGGACCCGGAGTCATGAACACTGAAGCTTTCTTT; CDR3 protein: CASGPGVMNTEAFF
D gene: NA; clone size: NA; V gene: TRBV6-5; J gene: TRBJ1-5; CDR3 DNA: TGTGCCAGCAGTACCCGGGACCATAGCAATCAGCCCCAGCATTTT; CDR3 protein: CASSTRDHSNQPQHF
D gene: NA; clone size: once; V gene: TRBV7-8; J gene: TRBJ2-7; CDR3 DNA: TGTGCCAGCAGCCCGCTGCCCACCTTATTAAACTACGAGCAGTACTTC; CDR3 protein: CASSPLPTLLNYEQYF
D gene: NA; clone size: NA; V gene: TRBV7-9; J gene: TRBJ1-2; CDR3 DNA: TGTGCCAGCAGCTTTAAGTTTAGCTATGGCTACACCTTC; CDR3 protein: CASSFKFSYGYTF
D gene: NA; clone size: NA; V gene: TRBV7-2; J gene: TRBJ1-1; CDR3 DNA: TGTGCCAGCAGCCCCCGGGGGAACACTGAAGCTTTCTTT; CDR3 protein: CASSPRGNTEAFF
D gene: NA; clone size: NA; V gene: TRBV6-1; J gene: TRBJ1-4; CDR3 DNA: TGTGCCAGCAGTGAGTGGGCGACTAATGAAAAACTGTTTTTT; CDR3 protein: CASSEWATNEKLFF
D gene: NA; clone size: NA; V gene: TRBV18; J gene: TRBJ1-3; CDR3 DNA: TGTGCCAGCTCATCTCCAGGGGACACCATATATTTT; CDR3 protein: CASSSPGDTIYF
D gene: TRBD1; clone size: NA; V gene: TRBV18; J gene: TRBJ1-5; CDR3 DNA: TGTGCCAGCTCACCTTCATTCCGGGACAGGGGGTCTCCCTTTGCATTCAATCAGCCCCAGCATTTT; CDR3 protein: CASSPSFRDRGSPFAFNQPQHF
D gene: NA; clone size: once; V gene: TRBV10-2; J gene: TRBJ1-1; CDR3 DNA: TGCGCCAGCAGTGAGACAAGGGTTTTTAGCACTGAAGCTTTCTTT; CDR3 protein: CASSETRVFSTEAFF
D gene: TRBD1; clone size: NA; V gene: TRBV14; J gene: TRBJ2-1; CDR3 DNA: TGTGCCAGCAGCCAACGACGTGGTGGGACAGACAATGAGCAGTTCTTC; CDR3 protein: CASSQRRGGTDNEQFF
D gene: NA; clone size: NA; V gene: TRBV5-4; J gene: TRBJ1-4; CDR3 DNA: TGTGCCAGCAGCCAGGCAACAGGGACTAATGAAAAACTGTTTTTT; CDR3 protein: CASSQATGTNEKLFF
D gene: NA; clone size: NA; V gene: TRBV12-3/TRBV12-4; J gene: TRBJ2-7; CDR3 DNA: TGTGCCAGCAGTTTAGATTACTCCTACGAGCAGTACTTC; CDR3 protein: CASSLDYSYEQYF
D gene: TRBD1; clone size: NA; V gene: TRBV18; J gene: TRBJ1-2; CDR3 DNA: TGTGCCAGCTCACCACCGACCGGGACAGTTTTCAACTATGGCTACACCTTC; CDR3 protein: CASSPPTGTVFNYGYTF
D gene: TRBD1; clone size: NA; V gene: TRBV18; J gene: TRBJ1-1; CDR3 DNA: TGTGCCAGCTCACGGGGACAGGGTGAAAACACTGAAGCTTTCTTT; CDR3 protein: CASSRGQGENTEAFF
D gene: NA; clone size: NA; V gene: TRBV28; J gene: TRBJ1-4; CDR3 DNA: TGTGCCAGCAGTTTGGGGGGCAGCCAGGGAAAACTGTTTTTT; CDR3 protein: CASSLGGSQGKLFF
D gene: NA; clone size: NA; V gene: TRBV11-2; J gene: TRBJ2-6; CDR3 DNA: TGTGCCAGCAGCTCTCTATCAGCACCATCAGGGCCTGGGGCCAACGTCCTGACTTTC; CDR3 protein: CASSSLSAPSGPGANVLTF
D gene: NA; clone size: NA; V gene: TRBV7-2; J gene: TRBJ1-1; CDR3 DNA: TGTGCCAGCCTTTCATCCCGGGCAGCCAGGAGCACTGAAGCTTTCTTT; CDR3 protein: CASLSSRAARSTEAFF
D gene: NA; clone size: few; V gene: TRBV6-2/TRBV6-3; J gene: TRBJ1-1; CDR3 DNA: TGTGCCAGCAGTTACCCCGGAGGGACCCCGAACACTGAAGCTTTCTTT; CDR3 protein: CASSYPGGTPNTEAFF
D gene: NA; clone size: NA; V gene: TRBV4-1; J gene: TRBJ2-7; CDR3 DNA: TGCGCCAGCAGCCAAGCTGGGGATTACGAGCAGTACTTC; CDR3 protein: CASSQAGDYEQYF
D gene: NA; clone size: NA; V gene: TRBV7-8; J gene: TRBJ2-6; CDR3 DNA: TGTGCCAGCAGCTTAAGACCCGGGCGCACAAGCCGGCCTGGGGCCAACGTCCTGACTTTC; CDR3 protein: CASSLRPGRTSRPGANVLTF
D gene: NA; clone size: NA; V gene: TRBV7-6; J gene: TRBJ2-3; CDR3 DNA: TGTGCCAGCAGTGGGGGGATTAGCACAGATACGCAGTATTTT; CDR3 protein: CASSGGISTDTQYF
D gene: NA; clone size: NA; V gene: TRBV11-2; J gene: TRBJ2-7; CDR3 DNA: TGTGCCAGCAGCTGGGACCGGGACGGCTACGAGCAGTACTTC; CDR3 protein: CASSWDRDGYEQYF
D gene: NA; clone size: NA; V gene: TRBV29-1; J gene: TRBJ2-3; CDR3 DNA: TGCAGCGTTGACGGGGAAAGAGATACGCAGTATTTT; CDR3 protein: CSVDGERDTQYF
D gene: NA; clone size: NA; V gene: TRBV10-1; J gene: TRBJ2-3; CDR3 DNA: TGCGCCAGCAGCTCAGTGAGAAGGACAGATACGCAGTATTTT; CDR3 protein: CASSSVRRTDTQYF
D gene: NA; clone size: NA; V gene: TRBV11-1; J gene: TRBJ2-7; CDR3 DNA: TGTGCCAGCAGCCCGGACAGCTACGAGCAGTACTTC; CDR3 protein: CASSPDSYEQYF
D gene: TRBD1; clone size: NA; V gene: TRBV7-9; J gene: TRBJ2-4; CDR3 DNA: TGTGCCAGCAGACACCTCGGGACAGGGGAGTCCAAAAACATTCAGTACTTC; CDR3 protein: CASRHLGTGESKNIQYF
D gene: NA; clone size: NA; V gene: TRBV19; J gene: TRBJ2-4; CDR3 DNA: TGTGCCAGTAGTATAGTTAACGGATACGGCGGCATTCAGTACTTC; CDR3 protein: CASSIVNGYGGIQYF
D gene: NA; clone size: NA; V gene: TRBV4-3; J gene: TRBJ2-7; CDR3 DNA: TGCGCCAGCAGCCAAGGATCCGGGGGCGAGCAGTACTTC; CDR3 protein: CASSQGSGGEQYF
D gene: NA; clone size: NA; V gene: TRBV7-9; J gene: TRBJ1-1; CDR3 DNA: TGTGCCAGCAGCCGCCCCGGGGGTAGGAACACTGAAGCTTTCTTT; CDR3 protein: CASSRPGGRNTEAFF
D gene: NA; clone size: NA; V gene: TRBV29-1; J gene: TRBJ2-2; CDR3 DNA: TGCAGCGCTGACGTTAGCGGAACCGGGGAGCTGTTTTTT; CDR3 protein: CSADVSGTGELFF
D gene: NA; clone size: NA; V gene: TRBV6-6; J gene: TRBJ1-6; CDR3 DNA: TGTGCCAGCACCGAAAACCGGGACACTAATTCACCCCTCCACTTT; CDR3 protein: CASTENRDTNSPLHF
D gene: NA; clone size: NA; V gene: TRBV5-1; J gene: TRBJ2-7; CDR3 DNA: TGCGCCAGCAGCTTGATACCTCGATCGGGCGAGCAGTACTTC; CDR3 protein: CASSLIPRSGEQYF
D gene: TRBD2; clone size: NA; V gene: TRBV4-3; J gene: TRBJ2-1; CDR3 DNA: TGCGCCAGCAGCCAAGATCTTGGCAGCGGGACTTCCTACAATGAGCAGTTCTTC; CDR3 protein: CASSQDLGSGTSYNEQFF
D gene: NA; clone size: once; V gene: TRBV11-3; J gene: TRBJ1-4; CDR3 DNA: TGTGCCAGCAGCTTATTTGGGCAGTCAACTAATGAAAAACTGTTTTTT; CDR3 protein: CASSLFGQSTNEKLFF
D gene: NA; clone size: NA; V gene: TRBV9; J gene: TRBJ1-6; CDR3 DNA: TGTGCCAGCAGCGTCTCTTCCGGAGGGCCTGAGAATTCACCCCTCCACTTT; CDR3 protein: CASSVSSGGPENSPLHF
D gene: NA; clone size: once; V gene: TRBV6-5; J gene: TRBJ1-5; CDR3 DNA: TGTGCCAGCAGGTTCTATAGCAATCAGCCCCAGCATTTT; CDR3 protein: CASRFYSNQPQHF
D gene: NA; clone size: few; V gene: TRBV2; J gene: TRBJ1-6; CDR3 DNA: TGTGCCAGCAGTGATACGCGACGGAATAATTCACCCCTCCACTTT; CDR3 protein: CASSDTRRNNSPLHF
D gene: NA; clone size: NA; V gene: TRBV19; J gene: TRBJ1-3; CDR3 DNA: TGTGCCAGTAGTCAACTCGACAGAATACCATCTACTGGAATATATTTT; CDR3 protein: CASSQLDRIPSTGIYF
D gene: NA; clone size: NA; V gene: TRBV6-5; J gene: TRBJ1-5; CDR3 DNA: NA; CDR3 protein: CASSSSAQGYQPQHF
D gene: NA; clone size: NA; V gene: TRBV27; J gene: TRBJ2-3; CDR3 DNA: TGTGCCAGCGCCTCTAGCACAGATACGCAGTATTTT; CDR3 protein: CASASSTDTQYF
D gene: TRBD2; clone size: NA; V gene: TRBV30; J gene: TRBJ2-5; CDR3 DNA: TGTGCCTGGAGACGGGGAAGACTAGCGGAGTACTTC; CDR3 protein: CAWRRGRLAEYF